This T cell receptor beta chain is drawn from a study of shared clonotypes between healthy human individuals. Study background: Researchers assigned three CD4 naive, three CD4 memory, two CD8 naive and one CD8 memory plate to each donor.

Some clones are missing from TCRdb's copy, which holds only in-frame ones; the method was immunoSEQ multiplex PCR. This table has about 1 million clones, about 70% appearing once. V shed 0 bases and J shed 0 bases, with 10 bases lying between them. This CDR3 comprises 17 residues. Germline lookup yields CDR1 SGHNT and CDR2 YYREEE (reference sequence). Naive CD45RA+ and memory CD45RA-negative subsets were split from CD4+ cells. This clone was picked up many times. The clonotype comes from a man in his late teens or twenties in good health. The chain carries TRBV5-4 and TRBJ1-6, with D possibly being TRBD1 (5 bases). What was sequenced was memory CD4+ T cells sorted from blood. Subset indicated: CD45RA-negative fraction. The CDR3 reads CASSLARGGSYNSPLHF. The CDR3 coding sequence is TGTGCCAGCAGCTTGGCTAGGGGAGGCTCCTATAATTCACCCCTCCACTTT. Supplemented by reference TRBV5-4 and TRBJ1-6, the full variable domain reads ETGVTQSPTHLIKTRGQQVTLRCSSQSGHNTVSWYQQALGQGPQFIFQYYREEENGRGNFPPRFSGLQFPNYSSELNVNALELDDSALYLCASSLARGGSYNSPLHFGNGTRLTVT.